The 25 T cell receptor beta chains below all came from one sample that was sequenced in a study of T-cell reconstitution after alpha-beta-depleted transplantation in children. The TCRbeta library was prepared with unique molecular identifiers. TCRdb re-analysed the PCR reads in MiXCR, keeping a single row per CDR3 protein. Among approximately 110,000 distinct CDR3 sequences listed, roughly 23% were seen once. Source: PBMCs, mostly from graft donor cells, taken 180 days after TCRalphabeta/CD19-depleted stem cell transplant. The receptors come from a male patient between 2 and 10 years old who had a stem cell transplant for chronic granulomatous disease, so the T cells may come from the graft donor.

This chain links TRBV7-3 with TRBJ2-3; 7 bases line up with TRBD2. Unmatched junction bases numbered 4, after V lost 1 base and J lost 3 bases. Germline V CDR1 and CDR2: SGHTA, FQGTGA. The CDR3 loop spans 15 amino acids. CDR3 sequence reads: CASSLSGRGTDTQYF. The CDR3 nucleotides are TGTGCCAGCAGCTTAAGCGGGAGAGGGACAGATACGCAGTATTTT.

In DNA form, the CDR3 reads TGTGCCAGCAATAAACACCGGGAGATGAACACTGAAGCTTTCTTT. It yields the protein CASNKHREMNTEAFF. The genes are TRBV27 and TRBJ1-1, with D unclear. Between the trimmed V and J ends, which lost 7 bases and 0 bases, there was a span of 15 bases. The CDR3 has 15 amino acids. Germline V CDR1 and CDR2: MNHEY, SMNVEV (reference sequence).

This clonotype has ten or more counts. The rearrangement uses TRBV20-1 and TRBJ2-7; TRBD2 matches at 7 bases. CDR3 length: 14 residues. The V gene's germline CDR1 is DFQATT and CDR2 SNEGSKA (reference sequence). V was clipped by 2 bases and J by 2 bases; unmatched bases: 6. The DNA of the CDR3 is TGCAGTGCTAGACCGCCGGGGAGGGCCTACGAGCAGTACTTC. Translation: CSARPPGRAYEQYF.

The CDR3 region has the DNA TGTGCCAGCAGCTTAGATACAGGGCCCTACCCTTACAATGAGCAGTTCTTC. Encoded protein: CASSLDTGPYPYNEQFF. The chain uses TRBV11-2 and TRBJ2-1, with a possible D match to TRBD1 (6 bases). This CDR3 has 17 residues. V dropped 0 bases and J dropped 4 bases, with 16 bases sitting between them. The germline gives CDR1 SGHAT, CDR2 FQNNGV. Full variable domain (remainder filled in from reference TRBV11-2 and TRBJ2-1): EAGVAQSPRYKIIEKRQSVAFWCNPISGHATLYWYQQILGQGPKLLIQFQNNGVVDDSQLPKDRFSAERLKGVDSTLKIQPAKLEDSAVYLCASSLDTGPYPYNEQFFGPGTRLTVL.

This clonotype was counted ten times or more. The chain links TRBV5-4 to TRBJ2-3, with TRBD2 matching over 15 bases. CDR1 SGHNT and CDR2 YYREEE come from the germline V gene (reference sequence). V lost 5 bases, J lost 3 bases, and 4 bases stayed unmatched. The CDR3 totals 16 residues. CDR3 nucleotides: TGTGCCAGCAGTCTCGGGACTAGCGGGGGGACAGATACGCAGTATTTT. This translates into CASSLGTSGGTDTQYF.

This chain connects TRBV6-1 to TRBJ2-3; 10 bases map to TRBD2. V shed 5 bases and J 0 bases; nucleotides not matched to a gene: 5. The V gene's germline CDR1 is MNHNS and CDR2 SASEGT. The CDR3 totals 16 residues. The CDR3: CASSPGLAESTDTQYF. The DNA of the CDR3 is TGTGCCAGCAGTCCAGGACTAGCGGAGAGCACAGATACGCAGTATTTT.

V is TRBV12-3 or TRBV12-4 and J is TRBJ1-1; D gene ambiguous. CDR3 size: 12 residues. Deletions cut 3 bases from V and 8 bases from J, with 10 bases between. CDR3 amino acids: CASSFVGSEAFF. Here the CDR3 DNA reads TGTGCCAGCAGTTTTGTAGGATCCGAAGCTTTCTTT.

The gene calls are TRBV6-1 and TRBJ2-7, with TRBD1 matching 10 bases. CDR1 is MNHNS and CDR2 is SASEGT in the germline V gene. CDR3 length: 15 amino acids. J was trimmed by 5 bases and V by 6 bases; bases with no gene match: 10. CDR3 DNA sequence: TGTGCCAGCAGCCCTTGGACAGGGGGGAAGCACGAGCAGTACTTC. Translated, it gives CASSPWTGGKHEQYF.

There are many counts of this clonotype. The chain is built from TRBV9 and TRBJ2-5; 13 bases align to TRBD2. The CDR3 runs to 17 residues. Germline CDR1 is SGDLS and CDR2 is YYNGEE. V shed 3 bases and J 5 bases; nucleotides not matched to a gene: 10. CDR3 in DNA: TGTGCCAGCAGCGCTAGAGGACTAGCGGGAGTTTACGAGACCCAGTACTTC. It codes for CASSARGLAGVYETQYF.

This clonotype was counted a few times. This chain connects TRBV20-1 to TRBJ2-7; TRBD2 is a possible D gene (7 bases). V lost 5 bases, J lost 0 bases, and 17 bases lay in between. The CDR3 is 15 amino acids. Germline CDR1 DFQATT, CDR2 SNEGSKA (reference sequence). In DNA, the CDR3 is TGCAGTGCTGGCGGGGTGCGGGGGCACTCCTACGAGCAGTACTTC. This gives the protein CSAGGVRGHSYEQYF.

This clonotype has more than one count but fewer than ten. The chain uses TRBV5-5 and TRBJ2-1; 8 bases fit TRBD2. From germline, CDR1 is SGHKS and CDR2 YYEKEE (reference sequence). Losses at the gene ends were 7 bases for V and 3 bases for J; bases not matched to a gene: 18. The CDR3 is 18 residues long. The CDR3 DNA sequence: TGTGCCAGCTCTCCCCGTTCGCTTGCGGGAGGTGACTACAATGAGCAGTTCTTC. Amino acids: CASSPRSLAGGDYNEQFF. The variable domain in full, completed from reference TRBV5-5 and TRBJ2-1, reads DAGVTQSPTHLIKTRGQQVTLRCSPISGHKSVSWYQQVLGQGPQFIFQYYEKEERGRGNFPDRFSARQFPNYSSELNVNALLLGDSALYLCASSPRSLAGGDYNEQFFGPGTRLTVL.

This clonotype has ten or more counts. The chain is built from TRBV20-1 and TRBJ1-2; 9 nucleotides line up with TRBD1. Losses at the gene ends were 6 bases for V and 5 bases for J; bases not matched to a gene: 10. The CDR3 is 14 residues long. CDR1 is DFQATT, CDR2 SNEGSKA, per germline (reference sequence). The CDR3 protein is CSADGTGITYGYTF. The CDR3 nucleotides read TGCAGTGCCGACGGGACAGGGATAACGTATGGCTACACCTTC.

This clonotype has a handful of counts. The gene calls are TRBV12-3 or TRBV12-4 and TRBJ2-2; D not certain. The V and J ends lost 6 bases and 6 bases respectively, with 11 bases between them. The CDR3 runs to 13 residues. The CDR3: CASSLLPAGELFF. The DNA of the CDR3 is TGTGCCAGCAGCCTCCTCCCCGCCGGGGAGCTGTTTTTT.

In its sample, this clonotype was seen many times. This chain links TRBV20-1 with TRBJ2-3, with TRBD2 matching 9 bases. Trimming removed 3 bases from V and 4 bases from J; junction bases left unmatched: 5. The germline gives CDR1 DFQATT, CDR2 SNEGSKA (reference sequence). The CDR3 has 14 amino acids. CDR3 residues: CSASIAGVPDTQYF. The DNA of the CDR3 is TGCAGTGCTAGTATAGCGGGAGTCCCAGATACGCAGTATTTT.

This clonotype occurred many times. The chain employs TRBV20-1 and TRBJ2-1; 7 bases map to TRBD2. The CDR3 is 14 amino acids. Germline V gives CDR1 DFQATT, CDR2 SNEGSKA (reference sequence). V trimming: 6 bases; J trimming: 0 bases; junction bases outside the gene matches: 5. CDR3 nucleotide sequence: TGCAGTGCGGAGCGGGGACTCTCCTACAATGAGCAGTTCTTC. Residues: CSAERGLSYNEQFF.

This clonotype was counted a few times. The rearrangement uses TRBV27 and TRBJ2-1; 12 nucleotides match TRBD2. The CDR3 consists of 14 residues. Trimming took 5 bases from V and 10 from J; bases not matched to a gene: 6. The germline gives CDR1 MNHEY, CDR2 SMNVEV (reference sequence). The CDR3 region is CASSRASGRAEQFF. CDR3 nucleotide sequence: TGTGCCAGCAGTCGGGCTAGCGGGAGGGCAGAGCAGTTCTTC.

This clonotype appeared a few times. The DNA of the CDR3 is TGTGCCAGCAGCTTTGGCGGAGTCGATACGCAGTATTTT. Residues: CASSFGGVDTQYF. V is TRBV7-2 and J is TRBJ2-3; D is unclear. From germline, CDR1 is SGHTA and CDR2 FQGNSA. V was cut by 3 bases and J by 6 bases, with 10 bases left in between. This CDR3 comprises 13 residues. Using reference TRBV7-2 and TRBJ2-3 for the parts outside the CDR3, the full variable domain is GAGVSQSPSNKVTEKGKDVELRCDPISGHTALYWYRQSLGQGLEFLIYFQGNSAPDKSGLPSDRFSAERTGGSVSTLTIQRTQQEDSAVYLCASSFGGVDTQYFGPGTRLTVL.

V is TRBV20-1 and J is TRBJ2-7; D is uncertain. This CDR3 is built from 14 residues. CDR1 and CDR2 (germline): DFQATT, SNEGSKA (reference sequence). V lost 4 bases and J lost 2, with 15 bases in between. As DNA, the CDR3 is TGCAGTGCTACACTCTCAGCTAAAACCTACGAGCAGTACTTC. It yields the protein CSATLSAKTYEQYF.

This rearrangement joins TRBV2 to TRBJ1-1; 9 bases are a match to TRBD1. Unmatched junction bases numbered 19, after V lost 7 bases and J lost 4 bases. Germline V gene lookup returns CDR1 SNHLY and CDR2 FYNNEI. CDR3 length: 18 residues. CDR3 DNA: TGTGCCAGCACAGAGCTCCGAACCGGGACAGGGTCTAGCACTGAAGCTTTCTTT. Translating gives CASTELRTGTGSSTEAFF.

The chain employs TRBV20-1 and TRBJ2-7; 8 positions agree with TRBD2. Germline V CDR1 and CDR2: DFQATT, SNEGSKA (reference sequence). The CDR3 contains 14 residues. V was clipped by 1 base and J by 2 bases; unmatched bases: 4. CDR3 nucleotides: TGCAGTGCTAGAGTAACTAGCGGCGCCTACGAGCAGTACTTC. Translation: CSARVTSGAYEQYF.

This clonotype was recorded at least ten times. The chain has TRBV20-1 and TRBJ2-3; D may be TRBD2 (5 bases). Looked up from germline, CDR1 is DFQATT and CDR2 is SNEGSKA (reference sequence). Trimming cost V 0 bases and J 5 bases, with 6 bases left between them. CDR3 size: 12 residues. The DNA of the CDR3 is TGCAGTGCTAGAGAGGCGGGAGATACGCAGTATTTT. As protein: CSAREAGDTQYF.

This clonotype was counted at least ten times. The chain uses TRBV10-3 and TRBJ1-1; 7 bases align to TRBD1. After removal of 10 bases from V and 1 base from J, the junction contained 3 bases not matched to a gene. CDR1 and CDR2 from the germline V gene are ENHRY and SYGVKD. This CDR3 is 12 amino acids long. CDR3 DNA sequence: TGTGCCACCAACAGGGGGAACACTGAAGCTTTCTTT. Its protein product is CATNRGNTEAFF.

In regard to this clonotype: A much bigger clone sits one base away, suggesting this may be a read error. This chain joins TRBV12-3 or TRBV12-4 and TRBJ2-1; unclear D gene. The CDR3 runs to 12 residues. The V and J ends lost 5 bases and 9 bases respectively, with 11 bases between them. This CDR3 reads CASSPYSSEQFF. The CDR3 DNA is TGTGCCAGCAGTCCTTACAGCAGTGAGCAGTTCTTC.

In this sample, this clonotype turned up many times. V and J are TRBV20-1 and TRBJ2-4; 7 bases match TRBD2. V lost 6 bases and J lost 8; bases outside the gene matches: 13. Looked up from germline, CDR1 is DFQATT and CDR2 is SNEGSKA (reference sequence). The CDR3 is 14 amino acids. The CDR3 bases are TGCAGTGCCTTGGGGGGGGAAGGAACAGACATTCAGTACTTC. Translated: CSALGGEGTDIQYF.

This clonotype was counted at least ten times. CDR3 loop: CSASPGLVSDTQYF. CDR3 DNA sequence: TGCAGTGCTAGCCCGGGACTAGTTTCAGATACGCAGTATTTT. This chain connects TRBV20-1 to TRBJ2-3, with 8 bases fitting TRBD2. V gave up 3 bases and J gave up 4 bases; unmatched junction bases: 6. The CDR3 sequence is 14 residues long. Germline V gives CDR1 DFQATT, CDR2 SNEGSKA (reference sequence).